A single TCR beta chain is shown here with its context. The data originate from a study of blood T cell repertoires in COVID-19. Study as a whole: T cells, B-cell-depleted T cells, or PBMCs supplied cDNA or gDNA.

With V trimmed by 4 bases and J by 7 bases, 4 bases remained unmatched. This CDR3 region has 12 residues. CDR1 is SGHRS and CDR2 is YFSETQ in the germline V gene. The data were produced by immunoSEQ multiplex PCR, yet TCRdb's version contains in-frame clones alone and is incomplete. In the table there are about 240,000 clones, approximately 83% of which are singletons. This TCR derives from a woman aged 40 to 50 with acute COVID-19. The sample taken for sequencing was PBMCs or T cells enriched from blood (not recorded which). J is TRBJ1-2 and V is TRBV5-1; TRBD1 matches at 7 bases. In nucleotides, the CDR3 is TGCGCCAGCAGCCATGGGACAGTTGGCTACACCTTC. Its protein product is CASSHGTVGYTF. Supplemented by reference TRBV5-1 and TRBJ1-2, the full variable domain reads KAGVTQTPRYLIKTRGQQVTLSCSPISGHRSVSWYQQTPGQGLQFLFEYFSETQRNKGNFPGRFSGRQFSNSRSEMNVSTLELGDSALYLCASSHGTVGYTFGSGTRLTVV.